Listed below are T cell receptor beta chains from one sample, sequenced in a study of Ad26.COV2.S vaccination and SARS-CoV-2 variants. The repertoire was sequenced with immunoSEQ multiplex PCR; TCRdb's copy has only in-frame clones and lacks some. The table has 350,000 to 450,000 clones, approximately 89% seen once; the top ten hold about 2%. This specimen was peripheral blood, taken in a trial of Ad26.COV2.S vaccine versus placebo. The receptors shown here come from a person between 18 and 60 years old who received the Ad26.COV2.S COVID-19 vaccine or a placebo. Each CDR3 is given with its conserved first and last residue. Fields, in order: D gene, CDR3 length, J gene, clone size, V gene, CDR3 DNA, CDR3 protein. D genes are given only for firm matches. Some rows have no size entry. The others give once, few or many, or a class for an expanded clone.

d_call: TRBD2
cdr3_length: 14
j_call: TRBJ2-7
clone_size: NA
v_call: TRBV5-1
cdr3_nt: TGCGCCAGCAGCTTAGGGACTAGTCGGCACGAGCAGTACTTC
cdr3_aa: CASSLGTSRHEQYF

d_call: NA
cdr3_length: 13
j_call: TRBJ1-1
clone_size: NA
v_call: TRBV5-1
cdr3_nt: TGCGCCACCATCGGACATTTGAACACTGAAGCTTTCTTT
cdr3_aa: CATIGHLNTEAFF

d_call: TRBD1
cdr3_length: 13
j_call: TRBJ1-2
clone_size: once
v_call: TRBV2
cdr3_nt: TGTGCCAGCAGAGCGGACAGGGAGAGCGGCTACACCTTC
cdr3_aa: CASRADRESGYTF

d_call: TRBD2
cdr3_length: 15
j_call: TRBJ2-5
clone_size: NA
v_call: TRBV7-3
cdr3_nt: TGTGCCAGCAGCCCGGGGACTAGCCTACGAGAGACCCAGTACTTC
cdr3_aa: CASSPGTSLRETQYF

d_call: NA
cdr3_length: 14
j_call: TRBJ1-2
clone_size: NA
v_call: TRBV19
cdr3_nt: TGTGCCAGTAGTACGGGCCTCAGGGCCTCTGGCTACACCTTC
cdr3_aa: CASSTGLRASGYTF

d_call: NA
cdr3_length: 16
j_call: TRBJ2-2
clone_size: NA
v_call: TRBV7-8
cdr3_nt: TGTGCCAGCAGCTTATTGGGTCTAAAAAACACCGGGGAGCTGTTTTTT
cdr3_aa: CASSLLGLKNTGELFF

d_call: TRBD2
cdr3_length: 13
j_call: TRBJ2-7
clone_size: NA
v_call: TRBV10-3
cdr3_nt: TGTGCGTCGGCTAGCGGTTACTCCTACGAGCAGTACTTC
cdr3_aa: CASASGYSYEQYF

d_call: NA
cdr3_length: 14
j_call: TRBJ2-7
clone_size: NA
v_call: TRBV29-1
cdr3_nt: TGCAGCGTTGAACTGGGTAGGGAAAACTACGAGCAGTACTTC
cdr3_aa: CSVELGRENYEQYF

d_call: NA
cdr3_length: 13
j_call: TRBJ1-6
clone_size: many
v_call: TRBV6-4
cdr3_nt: TGTGCCAGCAGTGACTCGGACAATTCACCCCTCCACTTT
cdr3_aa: CASSDSDNSPLHF

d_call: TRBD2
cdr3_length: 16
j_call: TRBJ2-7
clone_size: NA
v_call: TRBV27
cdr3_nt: TGTGCCAGCAGTCCCCTAGGGCGGGAGGGCCCCTACGAGCAGTACTTC
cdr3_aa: CASSPLGREGPYEQYF

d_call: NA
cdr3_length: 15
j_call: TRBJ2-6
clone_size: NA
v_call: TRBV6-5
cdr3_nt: TGTGCCAGCAGTCCCCTTGCCCTTGAGGCCAACGTCCTGACTTTC
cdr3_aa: CASSPLALEANVLTF

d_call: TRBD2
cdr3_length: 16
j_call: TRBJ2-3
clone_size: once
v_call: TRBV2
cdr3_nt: TGTGCCAGCAGAGTGGGACTAGCGGGAGGACCAGATACGCAGTATTTT
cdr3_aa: CASRVGLAGGPDTQYF

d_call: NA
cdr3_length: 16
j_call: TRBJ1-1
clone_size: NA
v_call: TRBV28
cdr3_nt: TGTGCCAGCAGTCCTCCAGATCTAGGGGCGCGTACTGAAGCTTTCTTT
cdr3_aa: CASSPPDLGARTEAFF

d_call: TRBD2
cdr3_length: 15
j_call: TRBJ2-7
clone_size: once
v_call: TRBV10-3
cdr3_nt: TGTGCCATCAGTGGGACTAGCGGTTCGTCCTACGAGCAGTACTTC
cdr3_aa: CAISGTSGSSYEQYF

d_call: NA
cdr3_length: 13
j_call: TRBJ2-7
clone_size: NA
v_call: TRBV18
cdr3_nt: TGTGCCAGCTCACCTCTAACGGCCTACGAGCAGTACTTC
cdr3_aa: CASSPLTAYEQYF

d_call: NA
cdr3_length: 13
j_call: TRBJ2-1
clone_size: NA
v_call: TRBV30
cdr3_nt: TGTGCCTGGAGCCCTGGGAACCACAATGAGCAGTTCTTC
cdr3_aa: CAWSPGNHNEQFF

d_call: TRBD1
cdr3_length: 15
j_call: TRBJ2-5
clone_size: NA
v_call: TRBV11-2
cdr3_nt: TGTGCCAGCACCCTAGACAGGGGCTGGGGGGAGACCCAGTACTTC
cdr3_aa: CASTLDRGWGETQYF

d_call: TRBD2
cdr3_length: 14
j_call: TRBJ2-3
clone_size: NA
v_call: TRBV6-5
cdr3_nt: TGTGCCAGCAGTTCAGCGGGAGGAGTAGATACGCAGTATTTT
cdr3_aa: CASSSAGGVDTQYF

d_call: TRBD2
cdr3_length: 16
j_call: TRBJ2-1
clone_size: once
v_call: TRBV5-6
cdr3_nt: TGTGCCAGCAGCTTGATGGTTAGCGGGAAAACTGGGGAGCAGTTCTTC
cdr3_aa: CASSLMVSGKTGEQFF

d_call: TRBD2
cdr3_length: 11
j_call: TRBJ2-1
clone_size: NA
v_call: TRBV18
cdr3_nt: TGTGCCAGCAGACTAGCGGGAGGTGAATTCTTC
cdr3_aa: CASRLAGGEFF

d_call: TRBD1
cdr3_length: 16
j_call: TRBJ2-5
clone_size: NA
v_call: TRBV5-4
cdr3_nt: TGTGCCAGCAGCTTGGCGGGACAGGGGCCCGGGGAGACCCAGTACTTC
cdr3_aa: CASSLAGQGPGETQYF

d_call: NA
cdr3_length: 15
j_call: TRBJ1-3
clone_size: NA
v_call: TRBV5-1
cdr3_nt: TGCGCCAGCAGCCGGACAACAGGGACCAAAGACACCATATATTTT
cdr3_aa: CASSRTTGTKDTIYF

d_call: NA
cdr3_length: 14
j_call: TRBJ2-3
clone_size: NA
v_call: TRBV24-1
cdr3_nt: TGTGCCACCAGTGTGGGGGGGCGCACAGATACGCAGTATTTT
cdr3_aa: CATSVGGRTDTQYF

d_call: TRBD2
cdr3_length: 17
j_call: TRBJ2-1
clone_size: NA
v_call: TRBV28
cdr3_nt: TGTGCCAGCAGTTTGAGGACTAGCGCCAGCTCCTACAATGAGCAGTTCTTC
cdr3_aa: CASSLRTSASSYNEQFF

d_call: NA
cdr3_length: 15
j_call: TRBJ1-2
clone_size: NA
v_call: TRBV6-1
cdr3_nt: TGTGCCAGCAGTGACCTCTTCGGAACTAACTATGGCTACACCTTC
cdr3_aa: CASSDLFGTNYGYTF

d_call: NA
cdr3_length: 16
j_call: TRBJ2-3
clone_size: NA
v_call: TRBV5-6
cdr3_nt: TGTGCCAGCAGCTTGGGGCAGGGACTTCGGACAGATACGCAGTATTTT
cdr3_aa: CASSLGQGLRTDTQYF

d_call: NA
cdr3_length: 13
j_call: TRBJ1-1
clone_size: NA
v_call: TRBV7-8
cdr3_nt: TGTGCCAGCAGCTTTACAAGTTTAACTGAAGCTTTCTTT
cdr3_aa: CASSFTSLTEAFF

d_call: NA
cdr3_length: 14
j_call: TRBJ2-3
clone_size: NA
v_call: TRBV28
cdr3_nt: TGTGCCAGCAGTTTAGGGGGGTCGGCAGATACGCAGTATTTT
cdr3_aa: CASSLGGSADTQYF

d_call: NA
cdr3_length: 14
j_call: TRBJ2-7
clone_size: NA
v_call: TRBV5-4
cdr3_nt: TGTGCCAGCAGCTTGAAAGGGATGGGAGGAGAGCAGTACTTC
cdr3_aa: CASSLKGMGGEQYF

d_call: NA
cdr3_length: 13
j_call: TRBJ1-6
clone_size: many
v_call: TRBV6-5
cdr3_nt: TGTGCCAGCAGTTACGGGTTCCTGCAACCCCTCCACTTT
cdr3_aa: CASSYGFLQPLHF

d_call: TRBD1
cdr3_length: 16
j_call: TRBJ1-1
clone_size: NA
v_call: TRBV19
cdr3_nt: TGTGCCAGTATTGGATACGGGACAGGGAGCCACACTGAAGCTTTCTTT
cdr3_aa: CASIGYGTGSHTEAFF

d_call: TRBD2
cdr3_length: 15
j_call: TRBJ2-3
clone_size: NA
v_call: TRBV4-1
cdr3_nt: TGCGCCAGCAGCCCCTTCGGGGGGAGCACAGATACGCAGTATTTT
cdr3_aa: CASSPFGGSTDTQYF

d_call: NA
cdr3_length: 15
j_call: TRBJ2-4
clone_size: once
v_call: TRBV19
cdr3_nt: TGTGCCAGTAGTATTGAAACGGCAGGGGAAAACATTCAGTACTTC
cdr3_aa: CASSIETAGENIQYF

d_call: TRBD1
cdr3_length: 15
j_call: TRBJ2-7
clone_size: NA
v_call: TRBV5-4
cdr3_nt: TGTGCCAGCAGCTTGGAGGGGACAGGGCTTTACGAGCAGTACTTC
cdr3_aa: CASSLEGTGLYEQYF

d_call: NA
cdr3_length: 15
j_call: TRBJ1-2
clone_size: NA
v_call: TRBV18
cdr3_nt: TGTGCCAGCTCACAACTCGAAAGGGACGACTATGGCTACACCTTC
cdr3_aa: CASSQLERDDYGYTF

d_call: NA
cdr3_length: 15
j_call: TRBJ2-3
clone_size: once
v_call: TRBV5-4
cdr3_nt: TGTGCCAGCAGCTTTGCCAGGGGGGAAACAGATACGCAGTATTTT
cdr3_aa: CASSFARGETDTQYF

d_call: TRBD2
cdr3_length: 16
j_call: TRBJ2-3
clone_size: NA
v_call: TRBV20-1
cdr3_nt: TGCAGTGCTAGTCCAGCGGGAAAAGTTAGCACAGATACGCAGTATTTT
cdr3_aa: CSASPAGKVSTDTQYF

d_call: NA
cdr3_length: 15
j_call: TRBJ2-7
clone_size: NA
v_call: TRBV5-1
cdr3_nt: TGCGCCAGCAGCTTGGGCCAGACAGGCTCCTACGAGCAGTACTTC
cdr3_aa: CASSLGQTGSYEQYF

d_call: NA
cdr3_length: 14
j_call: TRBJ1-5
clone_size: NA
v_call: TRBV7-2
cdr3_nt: TGTGCCAGCAGCTTACTGGGGGCTAATCAGCCCCAGCATTTT
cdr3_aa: CASSLLGANQPQHF

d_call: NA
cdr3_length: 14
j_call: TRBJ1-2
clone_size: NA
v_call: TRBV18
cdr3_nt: TGTGCCAGCTCACCCGCAACTGAGAGCTATGGCTACACCTTC
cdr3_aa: CASSPATESYGYTF

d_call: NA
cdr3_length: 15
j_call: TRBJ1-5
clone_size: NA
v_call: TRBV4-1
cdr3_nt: TGCGCCAGCAGCCAAGATGGACAACCCAATCAGCCCCAGCATTTT
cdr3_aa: CASSQDGQPNQPQHF

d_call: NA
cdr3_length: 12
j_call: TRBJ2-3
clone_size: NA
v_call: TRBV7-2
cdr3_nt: TGTGCCAGCAGCTTAGATTCCGGTACGCAGTATTTT
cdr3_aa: CASSLDSGTQYF

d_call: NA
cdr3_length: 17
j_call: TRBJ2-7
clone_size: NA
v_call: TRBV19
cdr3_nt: TGTGCCAGTAGCCCCGACCCAACAGAATACGGCGCCTACGAGCAGTACTTC
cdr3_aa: CASSPDPTEYGAYEQYF

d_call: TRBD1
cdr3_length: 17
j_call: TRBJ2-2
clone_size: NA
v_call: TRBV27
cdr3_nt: TGTGCCAGCAGGCTAAGGGGCGGGACAGGAAACACCGGGGAGCTGTTTTTT
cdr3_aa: CASRLRGGTGNTGELFF

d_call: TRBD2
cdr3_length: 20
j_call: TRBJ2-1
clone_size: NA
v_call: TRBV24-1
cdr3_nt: TGTGCCACCAGTGATCCGGCGGCCGGGGGTAGCGGGAAAACCTACAATGAGCAGTTCTTC
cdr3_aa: CATSDPAAGGSGKTYNEQFF